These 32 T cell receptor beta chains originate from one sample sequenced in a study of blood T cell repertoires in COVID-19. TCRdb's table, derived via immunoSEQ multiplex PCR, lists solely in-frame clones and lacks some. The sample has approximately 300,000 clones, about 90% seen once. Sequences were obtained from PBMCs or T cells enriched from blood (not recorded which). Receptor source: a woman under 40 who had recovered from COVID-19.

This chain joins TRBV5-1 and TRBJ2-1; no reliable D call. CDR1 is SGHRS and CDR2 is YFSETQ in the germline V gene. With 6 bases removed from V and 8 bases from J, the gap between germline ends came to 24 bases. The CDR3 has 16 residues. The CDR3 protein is CASTKRPTVRPDEQFF. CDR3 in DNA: TGCGCCAGCACCAAAAGACCGACGGTGAGGCCAGATGAGCAGTTCTTC.

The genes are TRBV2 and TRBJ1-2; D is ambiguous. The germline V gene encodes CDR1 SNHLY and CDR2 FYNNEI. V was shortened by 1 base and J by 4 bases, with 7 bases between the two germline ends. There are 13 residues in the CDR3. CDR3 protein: CASSEELRYGYTF. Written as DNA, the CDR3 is TGTGCCAGCAGTGAAGAACTGCGCTATGGCTACACCTTC.

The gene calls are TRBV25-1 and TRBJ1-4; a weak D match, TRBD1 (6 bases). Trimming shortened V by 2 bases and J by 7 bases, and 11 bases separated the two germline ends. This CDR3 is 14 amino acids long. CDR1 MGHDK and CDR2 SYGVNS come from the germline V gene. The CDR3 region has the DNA TGTGCCAGCAGTGAACGGGGGGCGGGTGAAAAACTGTTTTTT. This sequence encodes CASSERGAGEKLFF. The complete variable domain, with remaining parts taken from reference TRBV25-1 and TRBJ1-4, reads EADIYQTPRYLVIGTGKKITLECSQTMGHDKMYWYQQDPGMELHLIHYSYGVNSTEKGDLSSESTVSRIRTEHFPLTLESARPSHTSQYLCASSERGAGEKLFFGSGTQLSVL.

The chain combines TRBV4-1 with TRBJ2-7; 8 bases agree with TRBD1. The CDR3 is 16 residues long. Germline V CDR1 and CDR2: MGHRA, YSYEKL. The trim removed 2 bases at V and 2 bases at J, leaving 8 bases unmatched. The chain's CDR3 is CASSQWAGQGPYEQYF. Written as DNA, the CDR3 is TGCGCCAGCAGCCAATGGGCCGGACAGGGACCCTACGAGCAGTACTTC.

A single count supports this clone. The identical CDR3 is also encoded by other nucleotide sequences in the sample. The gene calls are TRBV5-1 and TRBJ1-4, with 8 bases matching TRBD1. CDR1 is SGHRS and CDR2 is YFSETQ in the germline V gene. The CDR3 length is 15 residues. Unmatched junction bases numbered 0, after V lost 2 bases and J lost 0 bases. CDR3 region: CASSLQGATNEKLFF. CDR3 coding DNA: TGCGCCAGCAGCTTACAGGGGGCAACTAATGAAAAACTGTTTTTT.

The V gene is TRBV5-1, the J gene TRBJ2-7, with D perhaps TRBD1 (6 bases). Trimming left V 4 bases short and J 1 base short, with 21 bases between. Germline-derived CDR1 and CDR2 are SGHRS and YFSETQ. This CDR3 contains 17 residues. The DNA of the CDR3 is TGCGCCAGCAGCCGTAGCCGGGACACCAGGAGTTCCTACGAGCAGTACTTC. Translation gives CASSRSRDTRSSYEQYF.

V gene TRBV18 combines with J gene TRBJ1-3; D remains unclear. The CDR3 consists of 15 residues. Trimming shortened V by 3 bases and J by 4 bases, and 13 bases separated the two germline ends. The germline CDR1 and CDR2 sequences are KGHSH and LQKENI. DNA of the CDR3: TGTGCCAGCTCACCCGACGCTGCGGCGGGAAACACCATATATTTT. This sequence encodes CASSPDAAAGNTIYF.

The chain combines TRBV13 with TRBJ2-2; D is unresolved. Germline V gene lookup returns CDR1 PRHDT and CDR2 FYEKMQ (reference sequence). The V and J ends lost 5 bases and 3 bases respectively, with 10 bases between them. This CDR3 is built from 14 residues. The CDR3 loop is CASSLTEDTGELFF. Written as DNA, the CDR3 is TGTGCCAGCAGCCTTACAGAAGACACCGGGGAGCTGTTTTTT.

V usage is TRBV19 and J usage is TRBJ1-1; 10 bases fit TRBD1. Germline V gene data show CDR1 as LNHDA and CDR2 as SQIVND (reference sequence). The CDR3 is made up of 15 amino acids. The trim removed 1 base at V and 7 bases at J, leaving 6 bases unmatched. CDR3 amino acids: CASSIVRTGGGEAFF. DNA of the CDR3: TGTGCCAGTAGTATAGTCCGGACAGGGGGTGGTGAAGCTTTCTTT.

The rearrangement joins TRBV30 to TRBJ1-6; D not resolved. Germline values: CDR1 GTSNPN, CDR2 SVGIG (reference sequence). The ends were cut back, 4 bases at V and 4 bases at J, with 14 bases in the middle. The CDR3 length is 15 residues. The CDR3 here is CAWTNRRAYNSPLHF. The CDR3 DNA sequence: TGTGCCTGGACCAATCGGAGGGCTTATAATTCACCCCTCCACTTT. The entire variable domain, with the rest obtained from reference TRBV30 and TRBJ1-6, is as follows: SQTIHQWPATLVQPVGSPLSLECTVEGTSNPNLYWYRQAAGRGLQLLFYSVGIGQISSEVPQNLSASRPQDRQFILSSKKLLLSDSGFYLCAWTNRRAYNSPLHFGNGTRLTVT.

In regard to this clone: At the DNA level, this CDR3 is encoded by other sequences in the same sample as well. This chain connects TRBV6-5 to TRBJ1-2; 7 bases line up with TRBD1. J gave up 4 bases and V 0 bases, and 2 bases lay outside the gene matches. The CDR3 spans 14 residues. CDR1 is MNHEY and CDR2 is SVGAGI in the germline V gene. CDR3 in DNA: TGTGCCAGCAGTTACTCGACAGGGACCTATGGCTACACCTTC. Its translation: CASSYSTGTYGYTF.

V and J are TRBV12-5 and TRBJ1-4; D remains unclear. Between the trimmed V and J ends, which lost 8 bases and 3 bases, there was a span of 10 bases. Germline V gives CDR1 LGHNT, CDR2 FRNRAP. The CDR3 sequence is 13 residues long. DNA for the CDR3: TGTGCTAGTCTATGGGAGGCTAATGAAAAACTGTTTTTT. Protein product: CASLWEANEKLFF.

The CDR3 here is CASARDDRVGQPQHF. The CDR3 DNA sequence: TGTGCCAGTGCAAGAGACGACAGGGTAGGTCAGCCCCAGCATTTT. V gene TRBV28 combines with J gene TRBJ1-5; 7 nucleotides agree with TRBD1. V trimming: 9 bases; J trimming: 6 bases; junction bases outside the gene matches: 14. Germline-derived CDR1 and CDR2 are MDHEN and SYDVKM. The CDR3 length is 15 residues. The entire variable domain, with the rest obtained from reference TRBV28 and TRBJ1-5, is as follows: DVKVTQSSRYLVKRTGEKVFLECVQDMDHENMFWYRQDPGLGLRLIYFSYDVKMKEKGDIPEGYSVSREKKERFSLILESASTNQTSMYLCASARDDRVGQPQHFGDGTRLSIL.

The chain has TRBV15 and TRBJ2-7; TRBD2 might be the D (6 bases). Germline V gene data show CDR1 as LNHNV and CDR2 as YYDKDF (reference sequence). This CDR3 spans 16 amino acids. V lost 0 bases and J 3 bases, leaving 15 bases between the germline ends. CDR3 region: CATSRDAGKRLYEQYF. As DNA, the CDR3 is TGTGCCACCAGCAGAGATGCGGGGAAACGGCTCTACGAGCAGTACTTC.

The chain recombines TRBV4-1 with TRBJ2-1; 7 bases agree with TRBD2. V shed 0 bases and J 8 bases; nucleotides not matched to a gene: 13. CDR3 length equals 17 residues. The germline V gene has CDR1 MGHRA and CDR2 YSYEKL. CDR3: CASSQERWGGTSDEQFF. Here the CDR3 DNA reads TGCGCCAGCAGCCAAGAGAGGTGGGGGGGAACCAGCGATGAGCAGTTCTTC.

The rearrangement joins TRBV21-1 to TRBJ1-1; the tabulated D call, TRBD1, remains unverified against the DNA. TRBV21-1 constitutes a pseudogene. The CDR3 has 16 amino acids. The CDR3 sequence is CASSLRTGLLNTEAFF. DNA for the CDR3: TGTGCCAGCAGCCTACGGACAGGGCTCCTGAACACTGAAGCTTTCTTT.

The CDR3: CASSQNRRWENTGELFF. The CDR3, as DNA: TGTGCCAGCAGCCAAAACAGGCGGTGGGAAAACACCGGGGAGCTGTTTTTT. The chain has TRBV3-1 (or the pseudogene TRBV3-2) and TRBJ2-2; tentative D call: TRBD1 (5 bases). This CDR3 has 17 amino acids. Germline V CDR1 and CDR2: LGHDT, YNNKEL (reference sequence). The V and J ends lost 2 bases and 2 bases respectively, with 15 bases between them.

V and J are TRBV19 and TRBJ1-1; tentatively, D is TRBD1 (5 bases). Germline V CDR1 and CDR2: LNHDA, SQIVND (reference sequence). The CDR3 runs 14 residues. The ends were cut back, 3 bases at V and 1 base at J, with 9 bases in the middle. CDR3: CASSMGPRNTEAFF. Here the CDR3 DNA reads TGTGCCAGTAGTATGGGGCCCCGGAACACTGAAGCTTTCTTT.

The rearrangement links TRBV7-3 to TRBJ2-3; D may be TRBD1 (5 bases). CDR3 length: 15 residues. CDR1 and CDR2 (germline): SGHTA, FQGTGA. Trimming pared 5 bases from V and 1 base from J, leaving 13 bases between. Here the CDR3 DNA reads TGTGCCAGCAGCCTGGGGCTCCAGCGCACAGATACGCAGTATTTT. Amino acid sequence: CASSLGLQRTDTQYF.

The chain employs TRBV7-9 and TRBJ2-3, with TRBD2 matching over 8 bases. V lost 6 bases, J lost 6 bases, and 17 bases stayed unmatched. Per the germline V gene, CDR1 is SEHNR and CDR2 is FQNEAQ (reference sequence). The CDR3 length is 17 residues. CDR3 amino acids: CASRSPPSSGFGDTQYF. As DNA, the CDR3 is TGTGCCAGCAGATCCCCGCCATCTAGCGGGTTTGGGGATACGCAGTATTTT.

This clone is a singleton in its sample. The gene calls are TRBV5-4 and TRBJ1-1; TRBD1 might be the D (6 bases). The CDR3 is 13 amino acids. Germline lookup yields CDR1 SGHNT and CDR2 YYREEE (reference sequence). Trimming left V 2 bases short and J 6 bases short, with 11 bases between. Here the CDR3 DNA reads TGTGCCAGCAGCTTAGGACAGAGCCCTGAAGCTTTCTTT. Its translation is CASSLGQSPEAFF.

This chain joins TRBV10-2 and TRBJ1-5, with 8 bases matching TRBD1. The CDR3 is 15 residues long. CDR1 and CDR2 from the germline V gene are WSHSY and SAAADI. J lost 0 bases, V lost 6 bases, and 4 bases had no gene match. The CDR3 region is CASRTGGNSNQPQHF. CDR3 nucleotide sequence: TGCGCCAGCAGAACAGGGGGAAATAGCAATCAGCCCCAGCATTTT.

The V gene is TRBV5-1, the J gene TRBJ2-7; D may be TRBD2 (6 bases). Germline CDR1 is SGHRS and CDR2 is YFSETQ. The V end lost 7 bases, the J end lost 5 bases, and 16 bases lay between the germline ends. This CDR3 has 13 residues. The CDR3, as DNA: TGCGCCAGCGGACTGGGGGGTGGCGACGAGCAGTACTTC. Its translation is CASGLGGGDEQYF.

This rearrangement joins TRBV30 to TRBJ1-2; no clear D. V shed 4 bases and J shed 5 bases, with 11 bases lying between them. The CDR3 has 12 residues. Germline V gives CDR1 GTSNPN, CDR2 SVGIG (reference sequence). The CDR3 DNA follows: TGTGCCTGGATGGGAGGGCCATATGGCTACACCTTC. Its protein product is CAWMGGPYGYTF.

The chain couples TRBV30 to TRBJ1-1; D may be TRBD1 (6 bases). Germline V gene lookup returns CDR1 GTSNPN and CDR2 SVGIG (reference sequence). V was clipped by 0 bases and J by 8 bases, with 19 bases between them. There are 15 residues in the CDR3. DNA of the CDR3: TGTGCCTGGAGTGTAAGGGGGAAGAGGGTGGCCGAAGCTTTCTTT. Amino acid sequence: CAWSVRGKRVAEAFF.

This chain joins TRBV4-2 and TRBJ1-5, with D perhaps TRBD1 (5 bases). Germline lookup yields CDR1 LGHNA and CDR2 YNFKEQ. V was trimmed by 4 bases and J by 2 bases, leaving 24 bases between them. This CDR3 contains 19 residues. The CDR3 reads CASSLTGVSGSDGNQPQHF. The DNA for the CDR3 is TGTGCCAGCAGCCTCACAGGAGTTTCAGGGTCAGACGGCAATCAGCCCCAGCATTTT.

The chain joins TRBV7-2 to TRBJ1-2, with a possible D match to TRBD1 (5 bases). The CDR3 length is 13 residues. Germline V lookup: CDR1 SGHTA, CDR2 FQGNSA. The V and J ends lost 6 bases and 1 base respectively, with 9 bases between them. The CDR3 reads CASRKGDNYGYTF. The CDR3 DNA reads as TGTGCCAGCAGGAAAGGGGATAACTATGGCTACACCTTC.

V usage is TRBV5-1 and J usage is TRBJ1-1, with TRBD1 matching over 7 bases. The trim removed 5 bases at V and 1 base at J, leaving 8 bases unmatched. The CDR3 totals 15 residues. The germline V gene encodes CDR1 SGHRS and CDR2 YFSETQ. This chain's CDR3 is CASRFGQAPNTEAFF. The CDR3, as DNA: TGCGCCAGCAGGTTCGGACAGGCACCGAACACTGAAGCTTTCTTT.

CDR3 sequence: CASSSSAATGNQPQHF. CDR3 coding DNA: TGTGCCAGCAGTTCTAGCGCGGCGACAGGCAATCAGCCCCAGCATTTT. This chain links TRBV2 with TRBJ1-5; the D gene is possibly TRBD1 (5 bases). The germline V gene encodes CDR1 SNHLY and CDR2 FYNNEI. The CDR3 runs 16 residues. Trimming shortened V by 5 bases and J by 2 bases, and 16 bases separated the two germline ends.

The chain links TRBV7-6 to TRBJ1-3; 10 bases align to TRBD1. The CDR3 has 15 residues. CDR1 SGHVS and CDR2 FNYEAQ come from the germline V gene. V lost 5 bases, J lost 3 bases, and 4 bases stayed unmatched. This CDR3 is CASSRQGAYGNTIYF. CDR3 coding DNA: TGTGCCAGCAGCCGACAGGGGGCTTATGGAAACACCATATATTTT.

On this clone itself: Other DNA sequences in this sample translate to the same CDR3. The CDR3 spells CASSPGGNTIYF. The CDR3 nucleotides read TGTGCCAGCAGCCCGGGGGGAAACACCATATATTTT. The chain uses TRBV12-3 or TRBV12-4 and TRBJ1-3, with no clear D. The V end was cut by 6 bases, the J end by 4 bases, with 7 bases between. CDR3 size: 12 residues.

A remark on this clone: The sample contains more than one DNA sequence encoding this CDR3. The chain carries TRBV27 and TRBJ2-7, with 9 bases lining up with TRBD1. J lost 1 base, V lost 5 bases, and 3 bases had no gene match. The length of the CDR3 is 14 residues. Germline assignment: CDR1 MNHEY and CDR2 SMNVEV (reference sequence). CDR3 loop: CASSLGQGSYEQYF. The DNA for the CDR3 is TGTGCCAGCAGTCTGGGACAGGGTTCCTACGAGCAGTACTTC.